The 7 T cell receptor beta chains below come from one sample, sequenced in a study of blood T cells in healthy people across ages. Primed by a sample-barcoded 5' primer and a J-beta primer mix, a second PCR proceeded for roughly 7 to 11 cycles. TCRdb analysed the 5' RACE reads with MiXCR anew, one entry per CDR3 protein. The data contain about 1.7 million distinct CDR3 sequences, 28% of them singletons. The sample consisted of blood. All receptors derive from a woman aged 30 to 39 in good health.

A word on this clonotype: A clone one base away is much larger, so this may be a read error. The chain is built from TRBV20-1 and TRBJ1-1; possibly TRBD1 for D (5 bases). This CDR3 contains 14 residues. Germline V gene sequence: CDR1 DFQATT, CDR2 SNEGSKA (reference sequence). The CDR3: CSAAPPGSDTEDFF. The CDR3 region has the DNA TGCAGTGCTGCCCCCCCTGGGTCGGACACTGAAGATTTCTTT.

This clonotype appeared a few times. V usage is TRBV27 and J usage is TRBJ2-1; 7 bases are a match to TRBD2. Trimming cost V 7 bases and J 5 bases; bases outside gene matches: 5. The CDR3 length is 13 residues. Germline CDR1 reads MNHEY; CDR2 reads SMNVEV (reference sequence). In DNA form, the CDR3 reads TGTGCCAGCACCCTCGGGACTAACAATGAGCAGTTCTTC. This codes for CASTLGTNNEQFF.

At least ten counts were recorded for this clonotype. CDR3 in amino acids: CASSSQGTGRSYTF. CDR3 nucleotide sequence: TGTGCCAGCAGCTCGCAGGGGACAGGGCGAAGCTACACCTTC. The rearrangement joins TRBV13 to TRBJ1-2; TRBD1 matches at 9 bases. Germline V gives CDR1 PRHDT, CDR2 FYEKMQ (reference sequence). There are 14 residues in the CDR3. The junction had 9 bases not matched to a gene; V was cut back by 4 bases and J by 9 bases.

V and J are TRBV6-2 or TRBV6-3 and TRBJ2-7; D is ambiguous. V lost 7 bases and J 2 bases, leaving 12 bases between the germline ends. The CDR3 has 13 amino acids. Germline loops: CDR1 MNHEY, CDR2 SVGEGT. The CDR3 sequence is CASTRTSAYEQYF. In DNA form, the CDR3 reads TGTGCCAGCACACGTACCTCAGCCTACGAGCAGTACTTC.

The rearrangement links TRBV20-1 to TRBJ1-1; D may be TRBD1 (6 bases). The CDR3 is 15 residues long. Per germline, CDR1 DFQATT and CDR2 SNEGSKA (reference sequence). V was clipped by 0 bases and J by 1 base, with 12 bases between them. This chain's CDR3 is CSAREQGIRNTEAFF. In DNA, the CDR3 is TGCAGTGCTAGAGAACAGGGTATTAGGAACACTGAAGCTTTCTTT.

The gene calls are TRBV3-1 and TRBJ2-5; D tentatively fits TRBD1 or TRBD2 (5 bases each). The V gene lost 1 base and the J gene lost 11 bases, with 17 bases spanning the gap. The length of the CDR3 is 14 residues. The germline gives CDR1 LGHDT, CDR2 YNNKEL (reference sequence). CDR3 in amino acids: CASSQGAGTDGQYF. The DNA for the CDR3 is TGTGCCAGCAGCCAAGGGGCAGGGACCGATGGGCAGTACTTC.

This clonotype was observed a handful of times. This chain connects TRBV29-1 to TRBJ2-7; 10 bases map to TRBD2. V was pared by 3 bases and J by 7 bases, with 9 bases of the junction left unmatched. In germline, CDR1 is SQVTM, CDR2 ANQGSEA. The CDR3 covers 14 residues. The DNA for the CDR3 is TGCAGCGTTGAGATACTAGCGGGAACCAATGAGCAGTACTTC. As protein: CSVEILAGTNEQYF.